These 18 T cell receptor beta chains share one sample of origin, sequenced in a study of blood T cell repertoires in COVID-19 (TCRdb year 2020). The library was made by the immunoSEQ multiplex PCR assay. TCRdb holds this immuneACCESS table with in-frame rearrangements only. Some clones are missing; in checked studies, unresolved V genes explain under half, and the rest has no known cause. The table for this sample lists around 180,000 clones; 70% to 90% of them were counted only once. The ten biggest clones cover approximately 10% of the sample. Material: peripheral blood. These receptors were obtained from a human donor with active or convalescent COVID-19. The donor label of this sample is uncertain.

The chain carries TRBV4-2 and TRBJ2-3, with TRBD2 matching 7 bases. This CDR3 has 16 residues. Germline assignment: CDR1 LGHNA and CDR2 YNFKEQ. Germline trimming cut 0 bases from V and 0 bases from J; bases unmatched to any gene: 3. CDR3 amino acids: CASSQEGGGSTDTQYF. The CDR3 DNA reads TGTGCCAGCAGCCAAGAGGGCGGGGGTAGCACAGATACGCAGTATTTT.

The V and J genes are TRBV18 and TRBJ2-2, with D hard to call. Germline values: CDR1 KGHSH, CDR2 LQKENI. Trimming stripped 3 bases from V and 9 bases from J, with 8 bases between. This CDR3 region has 12 residues. DNA for the CDR3: TGTGCCAGCTCACCCCTCAGGCGGGAGCTGTTTTTT. Its protein product is CASSPLRRELFF.

The chain has TRBV6-5 and TRBJ2-1, with TRBD1 matching over 9 bases. In germline, CDR1 is MNHEY, CDR2 SVGAGI. The length of the CDR3 is 14 residues. V trimming: 4 bases; J trimming: 5 bases; junction bases outside the gene matches: 3. The CDR3 spells CASSWGQGHNEQFF. CDR3 DNA sequence: TGTGCCAGCAGTTGGGGACAGGGCCACAATGAGCAGTTCTTC.

This clone has a handful of counts. V and J are TRBV19 and TRBJ2-3; D unclear. Germline-derived CDR1 and CDR2 are LNHDA and SQIVND (reference sequence). The CDR3 has 13 amino acids. Deletions cut 5 bases from V and 3 bases from J, with 9 bases between. CDR3 in amino acids: CASSLSWTDTQYF. The CDR3 region has the DNA TGTGCCAGTAGTCTTAGCTGGACAGATACGCAGTATTTT. The variable domain in full, with the rest retrieved from reference TRBV19 and TRBJ2-3, is DGGITQSPKYLFRKEGQNVTLSCEQNLNHDAMYWYRQDPGQGLRLIYYSQIVNDFQKGDIAEGYSVSREKKESFPLTVTSAQKNPTAFYLCASSLSWTDTQYFGPGTRLTVL.

The chain uses TRBV10-3 and TRBJ2-3, with D possibly TRBD2 on 5 matching bases. V lost 0 bases, J lost 11 bases, and 9 bases lay in between. This CDR3 region has 12 residues. Germline V gene lookup returns CDR1 ENHRY and CDR2 SYGVKD. This CDR3 reads CAISESERGQYF. Here the CDR3 DNA reads TGTGCCATCAGTGAGTCTGAACGGGGGCAGTATTTT.

J is TRBJ2-5 and V is TRBV3-1 (or the pseudogene TRBV3-2), with D possibly matching TRBD1 (8 bases). The CDR3 has 16 residues. Germline V gene data show CDR1 as LGHDT and CDR2 as YNNKEL (reference sequence). Trimming pared 3 bases from V and 5 bases from J, leaving 19 bases between. The CDR3 region is CASSHRGPRGGETQYF. The CDR3 DNA reads TGTGCCAGCAGCCACAGGGGGCCCCGGGGAGGGGAGACCCAGTACTTC.

The chain has TRBV30 and TRBJ1-2; TRBD1 might be the D (5 bases). Between the trimmed V and J ends, which lost 4 bases and 4 bases, there was a span of 13 bases. Germline V CDR1 and CDR2: GTSNPN, SVGIG (reference sequence). The CDR3 consists of 13 residues. Written as DNA, the CDR3 is TGTGCCTGGATCAGGGCCTCGGGCTATGGCTACACCTTC. Its translation is CAWIRASGYGYTF.

This clone is medium-sized. This chain joins TRBV28 and TRBJ2-7; 7 bases are shared with TRBD1. This CDR3 has 14 residues. With V trimmed by 7 bases and J by 2 bases, 8 bases remained unmatched. Germline V gene sequence: CDR1 MDHEN, CDR2 SYDVKM. The CDR3 protein is CASTRGTPPYEQYF. The CDR3 DNA is TGTGCCAGCACCAGGGGGACGCCGCCCTACGAGCAGTACTTC.

The chain employs TRBV7-9 and TRBJ2-5; D is ambiguous. Trimming shortened V by 3 bases and J by 0 bases, and 14 bases separated the two germline ends. CDR1 and CDR2 (germline): SEHNR, FQNEAQ (reference sequence). This CDR3 is built from 16 residues. The CDR3 loop is CASSFVITVYQETQYF. The CDR3 coding sequence is TGTGCCAGCAGCTTTGTGATAACGGTCTACCAAGAGACCCAGTACTTC.

The chain uses TRBV27 and TRBJ1-6; a weak D match, TRBD1 (6 bases). Germline values: CDR1 MNHEY, CDR2 SMNVEV (reference sequence). With 5 bases removed from V and 7 bases from J, the gap between germline ends came to 15 bases. There are 15 residues in the CDR3. For the CDR3, the DNA is TGTGCCAGCAGTACCAAACCCACAGGGAATTCACCCCTCCACTTT. It encodes CASSTKPTGNSPLHF.

This clone was seen a single time. The V and J genes are TRBV4-3 and TRBJ2-1; tentatively, D is TRBD1 (5 bases). Germline V gene sequence: CDR1 LGHNA, CDR2 YSLEER. The germline V and J ends were trimmed by 0 bases and 10 bases, with 13 bases remaining between them. CDR3 length: 14 residues. CDR3 sequence (DNA): TGCGCCAGCAGCCAAGATCCGGCAGGGCGGGAGCAGTTCTTC. This codes for CASSQDPAGREQFF.

The chain couples TRBV27 to TRBJ2-1; 7 bases are shared with TRBD1. V lost 2 bases to trimming and J lost 10 bases; unmatched junction nucleotides: 5. The CDR3 spans 13 residues. Germline V CDR1 and CDR2: MNHEY, SMNVEV (reference sequence). CDR3 loop: CASSLTGAGEQFF. CDR3 in DNA: TGTGCCAGCAGTTTAACAGGGGCAGGCGAGCAGTTCTTC.

The chain combines TRBV24-1 with TRBJ2-3; 7 nucleotides match TRBD1. The germline CDR1 and CDR2 sequences are KGHDR and SFDVKD. CDR3 length equals 15 residues. V trimming: 4 bases; J trimming: 6 bases; junction bases outside the gene matches: 9. CDR3 in amino acids: CATSDLGQSKDTQYF. CDR3 in DNA: TGTGCCACCAGTGACCTGGGACAGTCCAAGGATACGCAGTATTTT.

This chain connects TRBV5-6 to TRBJ2-2, with 16 bases identical to TRBD2. V lost 4 bases and J lost 2; bases outside the gene matches: 2. This CDR3 has 17 amino acids. From germline, CDR1 is SGHDT and CDR2 YYEEEE. The CDR3 DNA is TGTGCCAGCAGCGGGACTAGCGGGAGGGAAAACACCGGGGAGCTGTTTTTT. The encoded protein is CASSGTSGRENTGELFF. The variable domain in full, with the rest retrieved from reference TRBV5-6 and TRBJ2-2, is DAGVTQSPTHLIKTRGQQVTLRCSPKSGHDTVSWYQQALGQGPQFIFQYYEEEERQRGNFPDRFSGHQFPNYSSELNVNALLLGDSALYLCASSGTSGRENTGELFFGEGSRLTVL.

This chain connects TRBV4-2 to TRBJ1-4; the D gene is possibly TRBD1 (5 bases). This CDR3 is built from 14 residues. V lost 4 bases, J lost 3 bases, and 9 bases lay in between. Germline V gives CDR1 LGHNA, CDR2 YNFKEQ. The CDR3 spells CASSRGESNEKLFF. Written as DNA, the CDR3 is TGTGCCAGCAGCCGGGGGGAGTCTAATGAAAAACTGTTTTTT.

The chain carries TRBV9 and TRBJ2-3; TRBD2 matches 9 bases. Germline V gene lookup returns CDR1 SGDLS and CDR2 YYNGEE. V lost 4 bases, J lost 6 bases, and 15 bases stayed unmatched. This CDR3 spans 17 amino acids. CDR3 sequence: CASSPLVGGRAPDTQYF. For the CDR3, the DNA is TGTGCCAGCAGCCCACTTGTGGGCGGGAGGGCGCCGGATACGCAGTATTTT.

V and J are TRBV3-1 (or the pseudogene TRBV3-2) and TRBJ2-7, with 7 bases lining up with TRBD1. CDR3 length equals 21 residues. CDR1 and CDR2 from the germline V gene are LGHDT and YNNKEL (reference sequence). V dropped 1 base and J dropped 4; count of bases not matched to a gene: 25. The CDR3 protein is CASSQVPLKDRLAVGLYEQYF. Here the CDR3 DNA reads TGTGCCAGCAGCCAAGTCCCCTTAAAGGACAGGCTGGCGGTCGGACTTTACGAGCAGTACTTC.

The chain carries TRBV6-5 and TRBJ1-2; 7 bases align to TRBD1. Trimming removed 5 bases from V and 7 bases from J; junction bases left unmatched: 10. The CDR3 is 14 residues long. The germline gives CDR1 MNHEY, CDR2 SVGAGI. CDR3 bases: TGTGCCAGCAGTAAAAAAACAGGGGTTGGTGGCTACACCTTC. It encodes CASSKKTGVGGYTF.